Below are 27 T cell receptor beta chains sequenced from a single sample in a study of control samples from healthy donors and cancer patients (dated by TCRdb to about 2020). The method was the immunoSEQ multiplex PCR assay. The table comes from immuneACCESS by way of TCRdb, which keeps in-frame sequences with V and J called. Part of the clones is missing from these tables; in studies checked, under half for an unresolved V gene and the rest for unknown reasons. For this sample the table gives around 140,000 clones, of which 90% to 95% were detected only once. Roughly 5.5% of the sample is held by the ten biggest clonotypes. The specimen was blood. The receptor source for this set is a young man in good health.

This clone was seen once. This chain links TRBV3-1 (or the pseudogene TRBV3-2) with TRBJ1-6; 10 bases fit TRBD1. Germline V gives CDR1 LGHDT, CDR2 YNNKEL (reference sequence). The CDR3 length is 15 residues. V trimming: 7 bases; J trimming: 10 bases; junction bases outside the gene matches: 10. CDR3 residues: CASKTNRDRGSPLHF. CDR3 in DNA: TGTGCCAGCAAAACCAATCGGGACAGGGGATCACCCCTCCACTTT.

The chain recombines TRBV5-4 with TRBJ2-5, with D unclear. Germline V lookup: CDR1 SGHNT, CDR2 YYREEE (reference sequence). Trimming pared 0 bases from V and 4 bases from J, leaving 7 bases between. The length of the CDR3 is 13 residues. The CDR3 sequence: CASSLEALETQYF. CDR3 nucleotides: TGTGCCAGCAGCTTGGAGGCCCTAGAGACCCAGTACTTC.

This chain joins TRBV5-8 and TRBJ2-1, with D perhaps TRBD2 (5 bases). V was clipped by 0 bases and J by 1 base, with 8 bases between them. The CDR3 runs 15 residues. CDR1 SGHTS and CDR2 YDEGEE come from the germline V gene. The CDR3 here is CASSLAGYSYNEQFF. The CDR3 region has the DNA TGTGCCAGCAGCTTGGCGGGATATTCCTACAATGAGCAGTTCTTC.

The chain combines TRBV28 with TRBJ2-6; 8 bases fit TRBD1. V shed 7 bases and J 0 bases; nucleotides not matched to a gene: 2. CDR1 and CDR2 (germline): MDHEN, SYDVKM. The CDR3 has 15 amino acids. The DNA for the CDR3 is TGTGCCAGCAAGGACAGGGCCTCTGGGGCCAACGTCCTGACTTTC. It translates to CASKDRASGANVLTF.

This clone was recorded once. The chain combines TRBV19 with TRBJ1-2; perhaps TRBD1 as D (5 bases). Trimming cost V 3 bases and J 4 bases, with 12 bases left between them. Germline V lookup: CDR1 LNHDA, CDR2 SQIVND (reference sequence). The CDR3 consists of 14 residues. The CDR3 loop is CASSIEGAGYGYTF. The CDR3 nucleotides read TGTGCCAGTAGTATTGAAGGGGCCGGCTATGGCTACACCTTC.

This clone was seen a single time. The V gene is TRBV19, the J gene TRBJ2-2; possible D gene TRBD1, 5 bases. The CDR3 spans 13 residues. Germline CDR1 is LNHDA and CDR2 is SQIVND (reference sequence). The germline V and J ends were trimmed by 3 bases and 9 bases, with 11 bases remaining between them. CDR3 region: CASSIQGRRELFF. CDR3 nucleotide sequence: TGTGCCAGTAGTATCCAGGGCCGCCGGGAGCTGTTTTTT.

This chain links TRBV30 with TRBJ1-4; 7 bases are shared with TRBD1. J gave up 7 bases and V 1 base, and 3 bases lay outside the gene matches. CDR3 length: 13 amino acids. Germline V CDR1 and CDR2: GTSNPN, SVGIG (reference sequence). In nucleotides, the CDR3 is TGTGCCTGGAGTGGACAGGGTGGTGAAAAACTGTTTTTT. This sequence encodes CAWSGQGGEKLFF.

The gene calls are TRBV5-6 and TRBJ2-6; D unclear. Trimming left V 4 bases short and J 0 bases short, with 8 bases between. The germline V gene encodes CDR1 SGHDT and CDR2 YYEEEE. The CDR3 loop spans 15 amino acids. CDR3 protein: CASSPDGSGANVLTF. CDR3 sequence (DNA): TGTGCCAGCAGCCCGGACGGCTCTGGGGCCAACGTCCTGACTTTC. Complete variable domain (other parts from reference TRBV5-6 and TRBJ2-6): DAGVTQSPTHLIKTRGQQVTLRCSPKSGHDTVSWYQQALGQGPQFIFQYYEEEERQRGNFPDRFSGHQFPNYSSELNVNALLLGDSALYLCASSPDGSGANVLTFGAGSRLTVL.

The J gene is TRBJ2-7, the V gene TRBV29-1; D not resolved. Looked up from germline, CDR1 is SQVTM and CDR2 is ANQGSEA. This CDR3 spans 12 amino acids. V lost 5 bases to trimming and J lost 4 bases, with 12 bases between them. CDR3 DNA sequence: TGCAGCGTTTCAGGCAGTTCTTACGAGCAGTACTTC. The encoded protein is CSVSGSSYEQYF.

The V gene is TRBV4-1, the J gene TRBJ2-2; D is unclear. The CDR3 sequence is 17 residues long. Germline CDR1 MGHRA, CDR2 YSYEKL. V lost 0 bases to trimming and J lost 6 bases, with 17 bases between them. CDR3 DNA sequence: TGCGCCAGCAGCCAAGAAGTCACCTCCCTTGGGGCCGGGGAGCTGTTTTTT. It encodes CASSQEVTSLGAGELFF.

The table lists this clone with a count of one. In nucleotides, the CDR3 is TGTGCCAGTAGTATGGGGACAGGGAGAATACAAGAGACCCAGTACTTC. Its protein is CASSMGTGRIQETQYF. V gene TRBV19 combines with J gene TRBJ2-5; 9 bases are shared with TRBD1. After removal of 3 bases from V and 2 bases from J, the junction contained 7 bases not matched to a gene. This CDR3 comprises 16 residues. CDR1 is LNHDA, CDR2 SQIVND, per germline (reference sequence). The full variable domain, rest sourced from reference TRBV19 and TRBJ2-5, is DGGITQSPKYLFRKEGQNVTLSCEQNLNHDAMYWYRQDPGQGLRLIYYSQIVNDFQKGDIAEGYSVSREKKESFPLTVTSAQKNPTAFYLCASSMGTGRIQETQYFGPGTRLLVL.

The rearrangement uses TRBV6-5 and TRBJ1-1; possible D gene TRBD1, 6 bases. Germline V gene lookup returns CDR1 MNHEY and CDR2 SVGAGI. CDR3 length equals 15 residues. Trimming shortened V by 0 bases and J by 4 bases, and 12 bases separated the two germline ends. The CDR3, as DNA: TGTGCCAGCAGTTACTCCCAGGGGTCGGGCACTGAAGCTTTCTTT. Encoded protein: CASSYSQGSGTEAFF.

This chain uses TRBV6-4 with TRBJ2-3, with TRBD1 as a possible D gene (6 bases). V was pared by 5 bases and J by 2 bases, with 14 bases between. CDR1 is MRHNA and CDR2 is SNTAGT in the germline V gene. The CDR3 loop spans 15 amino acids. CDR3 in amino acids: CASSQQGWNTDTQYF. As DNA, the CDR3 is TGTGCCAGCAGTCAACAGGGATGGAACACAGATACGCAGTATTTT.

This clone has just one count. The J gene is TRBJ1-4, the V gene TRBV27; D call uncertain. V lost 9 bases and J 6 bases, leaving 20 bases between the germline ends. The CDR3 spans 15 residues. The germline gives CDR1 MNHEY, CDR2 SMNVEV (reference sequence). The CDR3 bases are TGTGCCAGTAAACCGGAACCCGCGGGAGATGAAAAACTGTTTTTT. It codes for CASKPEPAGDEKLFF. The full variable domain, with the rest looked up from reference TRBV27 and TRBJ1-4, is EAQVTQNPRYLITVTGKKLTVTCSQNMNHEYMSWYRQDPGLGLRQIYYSMNVEVTDKGDVPEGYKVSRKEKRNFPLILESPSPNQTSLYFCASKPEPAGDEKLFFGSGTQLSVL.

The J gene is TRBJ2-3, the V gene TRBV11-3, with TRBD1 identical over 9 bases. J lost 3 bases, V lost 4 bases, and 8 bases had no gene match. The germline V gene has CDR1 SGHNT and CDR2 YENEEA. The CDR3 runs to 16 residues. The CDR3 is CASSSGTGQLTDTQYF. The CDR3 region has the DNA TGTGCCAGCAGCTCGGGGACAGGGCAATTAACAGATACGCAGTATTTT.

V usage is TRBV9 and J usage is TRBJ2-7, with 8 nucleotides matching TRBD1. CDR1 and CDR2 (germline): SGDLS, YYNGEE. Losses at the gene ends were 3 bases for V and 5 bases for J; bases not matched to a gene: 10. This CDR3 comprises 15 residues. In nucleotides, the CDR3 is TGTGCCAGCAGCGGGAAGGACAGGGATCCCCACGAGCAGTACTTC. Translation: CASSGKDRDPHEQYF.

This chain links TRBV5-6 with TRBJ1-2; 7 nucleotides align to TRBD1. The length of the CDR3 is 15 residues. V trimming: 9 bases; J trimming: 2 bases; junction bases outside the gene matches: 13. The V gene's germline CDR1 is SGHDT and CDR2 YYEEEE. The CDR3 region is CATRLFGRGNYGYTF. DNA for the CDR3: TGTGCCACCCGGTTGTTCGGCAGGGGGAACTATGGCTACACCTTC.

V usage is TRBV19 and J usage is TRBJ1-1; D gene unclear. Germline CDR1 and CDR2: LNHDA and SQIVND (reference sequence). The CDR3 runs to 13 residues. V dropped 3 bases and J dropped 8 bases, with 13 bases sitting between them. The CDR3 loop is CASSILVGSEAFF. The CDR3 DNA sequence: TGTGCCAGTAGTATCCTCGTCGGGTCAGAAGCTTTCTTT.

The rearrangement links TRBV27 to TRBJ1-3; D is undetermined. V was cut by 2 bases and J by 2 bases, with 7 bases left in between. Germline assignment: CDR1 MNHEY and CDR2 SMNVEV (reference sequence). This CDR3 has 14 residues. CDR3 sequence (DNA): TGTGCCAGCAGTTTACGAGGGCCTGGAAACACCATATATTTT. It encodes CASSLRGPGNTIYF.

Note on this clone: At one end, the junction sequence differs from germline, possibly due to a read error. This chain uses TRBV7-7 with TRBJ2-2; weak D call: TRBD2 (6 bases). Looked up from germline, CDR1 is SSHAT and CDR2 is FNYEAQ (reference sequence). The length of the CDR3 is 17 residues. CDR3 DNA sequence: TGTGCTAGCAGCCCTCACCTTGGGGGAGGCCGTGCCGGGGAGCTGTTTTTT. Translation: CASSPHLGGGRAGELFF. Supplemented by reference TRBV7-7 and TRBJ2-2, the full variable domain reads GAGVSQSPRYKVTKRGQDVTLRCDPISSHATLYWYQQALGQGPEFLTYFNYEAQPDKSGLPSDRFSAERPEGSISTLTIQRTEQRDSAMYRCASSPHLGGGRAGELFFGEGSRLTVL.

The V and J genes are TRBV5-5 and TRBJ2-7; unclear D gene. The CDR3 extends over 12 amino acids. V was shortened by 5 bases and J by 6 bases, with 12 bases between the two germline ends. Germline V CDR1 and CDR2: SGHKS, YYEKEE (reference sequence). The CDR3 sequence is CASSIRTLEQYF. CDR3 nucleotide sequence: TGTGCCAGCAGTATACGGACCCTCGAGCAGTACTTC.

This sequence joins TRBV3-1 (or the pseudogene TRBV3-2) and TRBJ2-1; 10 bases agree with TRBD2. V gave up 1 base and J gave up 7 bases; unmatched junction bases: 10. The CDR3 spans 17 residues. CDR1 and CDR2 from the germline V gene are LGHDT and YNNKEL (reference sequence). The CDR3 region has the DNA TGTGCCAGCAGCCAAGCTGAGTTTTTACTAGCGGGGAATGAGCAGTTCTTC. Translated: CASSQAEFLLAGNEQFF.

The CDR3 spells CAIFETNYGYTF. CDR3 coding DNA: TGTGCCATTTTTGAGACAAACTATGGCTACACCTTC. The genes are TRBV10-3 and TRBJ1-2; D remains unclear. CDR1 ENHRY and CDR2 SYGVKD come from the germline V gene. Trimming pared 9 bases from V and 2 bases from J, leaving 10 bases between. The CDR3 has 12 residues.

The J gene is TRBJ1-3, the V gene TRBV19, with D unclear. V was trimmed by 10 bases and J by 0 bases, leaving 10 bases between them. Germline CDR1 is LNHDA and CDR2 is SQIVND (reference sequence). The CDR3 length is 13 residues. In nucleotides, the CDR3 is TGTGCCACCTCTTTGGCCTCTGGAAACACCATATATTTT. It yields the protein CATSLASGNTIYF.

This clone occurred once. This chain connects TRBV4-1 to TRBJ1-2; no clear D gene. Trimming removed 0 bases at V and 0 bases at J, with 8 bases between. CDR1 is MGHRA and CDR2 is YSYEKL in the germline V gene. The length of the CDR3 is 15 residues. The CDR3 DNA reads as TGCGCCAGCAGCCAAGAGTCGGCTACTAACTATGGCTACACCTTC. Translation: CASSQESATNYGYTF.

This chain connects TRBV2 to TRBJ2-1; the match to TRBD1 covers 9 bases. Germline V gene lookup returns CDR1 SNHLY and CDR2 FYNNEI. Trimming cost V 5 bases and J 3 bases; bases outside gene matches: 5. This CDR3 contains 15 residues. The CDR3 region has the DNA TGTGCCAGCAGTCCCGGGACAGGGAACTACAATGAGCAGTTCTTC. Protein: CASSPGTGNYNEQFF.

V is TRBV7-9 and J is TRBJ1-2; 7 bases match TRBD1. CDR1 is SEHNR, CDR2 FQNEAQ, per germline (reference sequence). CDR3 length: 14 residues. Unmatched junction bases numbered 6, after V lost 1 base and J lost 7 bases. The CDR3 sequence is CASSLVDRESGYTF. The CDR3 region has the DNA TGTGCCAGCAGCTTAGTTGACAGGGAGAGTGGCTACACCTTC.